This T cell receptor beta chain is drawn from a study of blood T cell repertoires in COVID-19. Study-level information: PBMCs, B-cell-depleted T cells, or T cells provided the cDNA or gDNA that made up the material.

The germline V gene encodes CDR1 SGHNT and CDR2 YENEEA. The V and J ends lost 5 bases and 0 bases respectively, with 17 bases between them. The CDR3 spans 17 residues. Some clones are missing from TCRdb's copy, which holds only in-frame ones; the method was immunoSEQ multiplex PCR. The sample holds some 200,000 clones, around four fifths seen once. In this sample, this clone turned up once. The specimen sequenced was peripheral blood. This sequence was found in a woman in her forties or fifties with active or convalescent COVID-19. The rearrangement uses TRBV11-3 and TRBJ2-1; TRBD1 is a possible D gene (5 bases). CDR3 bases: TGTGCCAGCAGCCAGGCAGAAGGGGCGTTCTCCTACAATGAGCAGTTCTTC. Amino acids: CASSQAEGAFSYNEQFF.